One T cell receptor (beta chain) is described in this entry. This clonotype was seen ten or more times. Its cognate antigen has yet to be identified. Per-base quality was not reported, and no clone a single base away is much larger than it. This entry belongs to a study of breast tumors, draining lymph nodes, adjacent tissues (dated by TCRdb to about 2016). About the full investigation: TCR beta repertoires were compared across tumor, adjacent nontumor tissue and axillary lymph nodes obtained from breast cancer patients. The study aimed to assess the relationships and possible T-cell exchange between tumor, surrounding tissue and draining lymph node repertoires in human breast cancer. The paper's findings and limits, for the study overall: Tumors showed preferential V and J gene usage, and their T-cell repertoire diversity fell below that of lymph nodes yet above that of nontumor tissue. The data were considered consistent with most tumor T cells being derived from the lymph node and subsequently expanding within tumor tissue. Tumor and nontumor tissue repertoires were found to be significantly more similar in luminal-like than in basal-like breast cancer. The study presented the conclusion that tumor T cells originate in lymph nodes as consistent with a hypothesis, not as something directly demonstrated.

The CDR3 contains 19 residues, cysteine and phenylalanine counted. The sequence is cut down to CDR3 DNA, 57 bases in frame from base 1. The germline V gene sets CDR1 to SGHDT and CDR2 to YYEEEE. The junction shows trimming of 3 bases on V and 7 bases on J, plus 30 bases between the germline ends. Sequencer: Illumina HiSeq 2000. TCR beta chain libraries were generated by multiplex PCR amplification. The amplified TCR beta chain products were analyzed by high-throughput sequencing. TCRdb passed the public sequencing reads through fastp at Q25 and MiXCR, retaining productive beta sequences. Rows are combined by CDR3 protein, so each entry shows the most common genes and DNA. This sample is represented by approximately 170,000 distinct CDR3 sequences; about 30% of them were singletons. Together, the top ten hold 3.5% to 4.5% of the sample. The axillary draining lymph nodes of breast cancer patients were the source of the lymph node samples.

This chain is built from TRBV5-6 and TRBJ2-3; perhaps TRBD1 is the D gene, with 12 bases matching. Sequencing input: axillary lymph node tissue. The sequence came from a female donor with breast cancer. Some clones in this sample may be carry-over from other donors' samples. Here is the DNA: TGTGCCAGCAGCTCCGGGACAGGGGGCTTTCTAGCGGGAGGCCATACGCAGTATTTT. The translation is CASSSGTGGFLAGGHTQYF.